Described below is a single TCR beta chain sequence and its context. This record comes from a study of control samples from healthy donors and cancer patients. Germline CDR1 and CDR2: SGHTA and FQGNSA. Trimming cost V 7 bases and J 2 bases, with 18 bases left between them. This CDR3 has 16 amino acids. Only in-frame clones appear in the TCRdb table, and some are missing; sequencing was by immunoSEQ multiplex PCR. The sample includes roughly 92,000 clones, around 87% of them seen just once. Sample: blood. This sequence joins TRBV7-2 and TRBJ2-1, with D possibly being TRBD2 (8 bases). This TCR derives from a woman between 45 and 60 years old in good health. CDR3 sequence (DNA): TGTGCCAGCACCCCGGGAGGGGGCCGGCCCTACAATGAGCAGTTCTTC. Translating gives CASTPGGGRPYNEQFF.